Below, 21 T cell receptor beta chains from the same sample are listed, as sequenced in a study of CD8+ T cells in alopecia areata. As for treatment: oral pan-JAK inhibitor, 5-10 mg twice daily. cDNA serving as the sequencing template came from extracted, reverse transcribed RNA. The table came from immunoSEQ multiplex PCR; TCRdb's copy has only in-frame clones and leaves some out. The table records some 150,000 clones, about 88% of them present only once. Material: CD8+ T cells sorted from blood, obtained at week 4, from a patient treated with tofacitinib. These TCRs come from a human donor with alopecia areata.

With regard to this clone: At the DNA level, this CDR3 is encoded by other sequences in the same sample as well. The chain couples TRBV5-4 to TRBJ2-7; D unresolved. V shed 0 bases and J shed 2 bases, with 6 bases lying between them. The CDR3 runs 13 residues. Germline V gene data show CDR1 as SGHNT and CDR2 as YYREEE (reference sequence). The CDR3 region has the DNA TGTGCCAGCAGCTTGGGTGGGACCTACGAGCAGTACTTC. This sequence encodes CASSLGGTYEQYF.

V and J are TRBV30 and TRBJ2-7; TRBD1 is a possible D gene (5 bases). The V end lost 2 bases, the J end lost 1 base, and 9 bases lay between the germline ends. Germline V gene data show CDR1 as GTSNPN and CDR2 as SVGIG (reference sequence). The CDR3 is made up of 13 amino acids. The CDR3 reads CAWSRGASYEQYF. The CDR3 nucleotides are TGTGCCTGGAGTCGTGGGGCTTCCTACGAGCAGTACTTC.

The chain joins TRBV7-9 to TRBJ2-5; D is uncertain. Germline values: CDR1 SEHNR, CDR2 FQNEAQ (reference sequence). This CDR3 has 15 residues. The V and J ends lost 2 bases and 5 bases respectively, with 15 bases between them. Written as DNA, the CDR3 is TGTGCCAGCAGCTTATTAATGGGCAGCGAGGAGACCCAGTACTTC. It encodes CASSLLMGSEETQYF. Full variable domain (missing parts from reference TRBV7-9 and TRBJ2-5): DTGVSQNPRHKITKRGQNVTFRCDPISEHNRLYWYRQTLGQGPEFLTYFQNEAQLEKSRLLSDRFSAERPKGSFSTLEIQRTEQGDSAMYLCASSLLMGSEETQYFGPGTRLLVL.

This clone was detected only once. In DNA form, the CDR3 reads TGTGCCAGCCTCGGCGCCGGGGAGCTGTTTTTT. Translated, it gives CASLGAGELFF. The V and J genes are TRBV2 and TRBJ2-2; D is ambiguous. Germline V gene lookup returns CDR1 SNHLY and CDR2 FYNNEI. V dropped 8 bases and J dropped 6 bases, with 7 bases sitting between them. The CDR3 covers 11 residues.

The chain couples TRBV7-9 to TRBJ2-7; TRBD2 aligns across 8 bases. Germline CDR1 reads SEHNR; CDR2 reads FQNEAQ (reference sequence). The CDR3 loop spans 16 amino acids. The V and J ends lost 7 bases and 2 bases, in that order; junction bases with no gene match: 13. CDR3 residues: CASNMAGGPATYEQYF. In DNA, the CDR3 is TGTGCCAGCAATATGGCGGGGGGCCCTGCCACCTACGAGCAGTACTTC.

The chain employs TRBV29-1 and TRBJ1-2; 7 bases fit TRBD1. The CDR3 has 12 residues. Germline-derived CDR1 and CDR2 are SQVTM and ANQGSEA. The trim removed 6 bases at V and 4 bases at J, leaving 5 bases unmatched. The CDR3 nucleotides read TGCAGCGTGCGGACAGGTCCCTATGGCTACACCTTC. Translation gives CSVRTGPYGYTF. Based on the CDR3 plus reference TRBV29-1 and TRBJ1-2, the full variable domain is SAVISQKPSRDICQRGTSLTIQCQVDSQVTMMFWYRQQPGQSLTLIATANQGSEATYESGFVIDKFPISRPNLTFSTLTVSNMSPEDSSIYLCSVRTGPYGYTFGSGTRLTVV.

The V call is TRBV5-4, the J call TRBJ1-2; D is undetermined. The length of the CDR3 is 16 residues. The V gene lost 5 bases and the J gene lost 4 bases, with 21 bases spanning the gap. Germline CDR1 SGHNT, CDR2 YYREEE (reference sequence). The CDR3 nucleotides are TGTGCCAGCAGGAAGGACGTACCAGGAAAGATCTATGGCTACACCTTC. It is translated as CASRKDVPGKIYGYTF. Full variable domain (remainder filled in from reference TRBV5-4 and TRBJ1-2): ETGVTQSPTHLIKTRGQQVTLRCSSQSGHNTVSWYQQALGQGPQFIFQYYREEENGRGNFPPRFSGLQFPNYSSELNVNALELDDSALYLCASRKDVPGKIYGYTFGSGTRLTVV.

The chain employs TRBV10-3 and TRBJ1-2; D is perhaps TRBD1 (5 bases). Germline-derived CDR1 and CDR2 are ENHRY and SYGVKD. The CDR3 covers 14 residues. V lost 6 bases to trimming and J lost 1 base, with 12 bases between them. The CDR3: CAIRDGGDNYGYTF. CDR3 coding DNA: TGTGCCATCAGAGACGGGGGGGATAACTATGGCTACACCTTC.

This chain uses TRBV29-1 with TRBJ2-1; D may be TRBD1 or TRBD2 (5 bases each). This CDR3 has 15 amino acids. Trimming removed 0 bases from V and 0 bases from J, with 9 bases in between. Per the germline V gene, CDR1 is SQVTM and CDR2 is ANQGSEA. The CDR3: CSVEEGDSSYNEQFF. CDR3 DNA: TGCAGCGTTGAAGAGGGAGACAGCTCCTACAATGAGCAGTTCTTC.

J is TRBJ2-2 and V is TRBV29-1; 14 nucleotides agree with TRBD2. CDR3 size: 15 residues. Germline CDR1 is SQVTM and CDR2 is ANQGSEA. V lost 6 bases to trimming and J lost 5 bases; unmatched junction nucleotides: 5. CDR3 DNA: TGCAGCGTGGGACTAGCGGGAGTCGGGACCGGGGAGCTGTTTTTT. Amino acids: CSVGLAGVGTGELFF.

This sequence joins TRBV29-1 and TRBJ2-7; unclear D gene. The germline V gene has CDR1 SQVTM and CDR2 ANQGSEA. With 5 bases removed from V and 7 bases from J, the gap between germline ends came to 18 bases. The CDR3 loop spans 13 amino acids. CDR3 amino acids: CSVRGQLRGEQYF. CDR3 bases: TGCAGCGTTCGTGGTCAGCTGCGTGGGGAGCAGTACTTC.

This clone was counted once. The chain combines TRBV4-2 with TRBJ2-1; D gene uncertain. Germline V CDR1 and CDR2: LGHNA, YNFKEQ. Trimming left V 1 base short and J 4 bases short, with 11 bases between. The CDR3 runs 15 residues. The CDR3 DNA reads TGTGCCAGCAGCCAAGTCAGCGACCTATACAATGAGCAGTTCTTC. The encoded protein is CASSQVSDLYNEQFF.

The chain combines TRBV27 with TRBJ2-7; TRBD1 matches at 9 bases. Per germline, CDR1 MNHEY and CDR2 SMNVEV (reference sequence). The CDR3 sequence is 15 residues long. V lost 6 bases, J lost 6 bases, and 12 bases stayed unmatched. As DNA, the CDR3 is TGTGCCAGCAGAACTGGGACAGGGACGTATCCCGAGCAGTACTTC. Its translation is CASRTGTGTYPEQYF.

This clone was recorded once. This chain's CDR3 is CASSLTRDHYEQYF. CDR3 DNA: TGTGCCAGCAGCTTAACCAGGGATCACTACGAGCAGTACTTC. V and J are TRBV11-2 and TRBJ2-7, with D tentatively TRBD1 (5 bases). The CDR3 length is 14 residues. Per the germline V gene, CDR1 is SGHAT and CDR2 is FQNNGV. Trimming left V 2 bases short and J 3 bases short, with 11 bases between.

This chain connects TRBV2 to TRBJ1-1; D ambiguous. With 6 bases removed from V and 8 bases from J, the gap between germline ends came to 7 bases. The CDR3 runs to 10 residues. Germline V gene data show CDR1 as SNHLY and CDR2 as FYNNEI. The CDR3 DNA is TGTGCCAGCAGCCCCCCCGAAGCTTTCTTT. This sequence encodes CASSPPEAFF.

The V and J genes are TRBV7-8 and TRBJ1-2, with 8 bases identical to TRBD1. Germline CDR1 and CDR2: SGHVS and FQNEAQ. J gave up 4 bases and V 5 bases, and 21 bases lay outside the gene matches. The CDR3 sequence is 19 residues long. CDR3 sequence: CASSPSKRWRQGAGYGYTF. The CDR3 nucleotides read TGTGCCAGCAGCCCTTCCAAACGATGGAGGCAGGGGGCCGGCTATGGCTACACCTTC.

The V gene is TRBV5-1, the J gene TRBJ2-2; TRBD1 aligns across 7 bases. J gave up 1 base and V 2 bases, and 5 bases lay outside the gene matches. The CDR3 length is 16 residues. Germline values: CDR1 SGHRS, CDR2 YFSETQ. In nucleotides, the CDR3 is TGCGCCAGCAGCTTTGGTCACAGGGGGAACACCGGGGAGCTGTTTTTT. This sequence encodes CASSFGHRGNTGELFF. The full variable domain, rest sourced from reference TRBV5-1 and TRBJ2-2, is KAGVTQTPRYLIKTRGQQVTLSCSPISGHRSVSWYQQTPGQGLQFLFEYFSETQRNKGNFPGRFSGRQFSNSRSEMNVSTLELGDSALYLCASSFGHRGNTGELFFGEGSRLTVL.

The chain employs TRBV25-1 and TRBJ1-2; TRBD1 agrees at 8 bases. This CDR3 has 15 residues. Trimming cost V 3 bases and J 2 bases; bases outside gene matches: 5. Germline V gene data show CDR1 as MGHDK and CDR2 as SYGVNS. CDR3 sequence reads: CASSDGHRGNYGYTF. CDR3 nucleotides: TGTGCCAGCAGTGACGGTCACAGGGGGAACTATGGCTACACCTTC.

The genes are TRBV30 and TRBJ2-3, with TRBD2 as a possible D gene (6 bases). Deletions cut 0 bases from V and 0 bases from J, with 10 bases between. Per the germline V gene, CDR1 is GTSNPN and CDR2 is SVGIG (reference sequence). This CDR3 region has 15 residues. This CDR3 is CAWSVFGTSTDTQYF. DNA for the CDR3: TGTGCCTGGAGTGTTTTCGGGACTAGCACAGATACGCAGTATTTT.

This clone was seen a single time. This chain joins TRBV9 and TRBJ2-3, with D perhaps matching TRBD1 or TRBD2 (5 bases each). Germline values: CDR1 SGDLS, CDR2 YYNGEE. Trimming removed 4 bases from V and 5 bases from J, with 14 bases in between. The CDR3 is made up of 14 amino acids. The DNA of the CDR3 is TGTGCCAGCAGCTTCAGGGAGCAGATAGATACGCAGTATTTT. This gives the protein CASSFREQIDTQYF.

The chain joins TRBV7-9 to TRBJ1-2; the match to TRBD1 covers 9 bases. Unmatched junction bases numbered 5, after V lost 8 bases and J lost 4 bases. Germline CDR1 reads SEHNR; CDR2 reads FQNEAQ (reference sequence). This CDR3 has 13 residues. The chain's CDR3 is CASAGQGFYGYTF. The CDR3 nucleotides are TGTGCCAGCGCGGGACAGGGTTTCTATGGCTACACCTTC.